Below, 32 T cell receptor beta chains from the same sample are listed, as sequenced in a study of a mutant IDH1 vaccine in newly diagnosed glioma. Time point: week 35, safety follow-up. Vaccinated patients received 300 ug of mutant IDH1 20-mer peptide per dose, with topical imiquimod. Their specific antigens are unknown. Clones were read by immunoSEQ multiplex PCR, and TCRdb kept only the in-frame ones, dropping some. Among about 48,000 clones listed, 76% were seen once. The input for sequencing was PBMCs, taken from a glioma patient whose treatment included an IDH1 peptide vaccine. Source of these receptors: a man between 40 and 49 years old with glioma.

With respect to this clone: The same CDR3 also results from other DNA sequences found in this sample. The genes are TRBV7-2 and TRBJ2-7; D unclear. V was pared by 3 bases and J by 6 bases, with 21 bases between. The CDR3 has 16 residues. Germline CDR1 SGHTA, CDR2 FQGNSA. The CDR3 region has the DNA TGTGCCAGCAGCTTTTCACACAGCTCCCCGCTCCTCGAGCAGTACTTC. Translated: CASSFSHSSPLLEQYF.

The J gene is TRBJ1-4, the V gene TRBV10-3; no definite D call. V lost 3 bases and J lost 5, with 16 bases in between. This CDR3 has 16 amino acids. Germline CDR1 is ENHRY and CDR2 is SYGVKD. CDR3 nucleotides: TGTGCCATCAGTGATCACACGGGCGAGGGAAATGAAAAACTGTTTTTT. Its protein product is CAISDHTGEGNEKLFF.

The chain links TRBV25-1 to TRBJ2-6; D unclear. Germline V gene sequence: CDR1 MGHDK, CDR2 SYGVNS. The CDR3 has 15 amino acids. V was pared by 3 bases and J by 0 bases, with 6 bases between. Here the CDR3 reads CASSDDLSGANVLTF. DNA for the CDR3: TGTGCCAGCAGTGACGATCTCTCTGGGGCCAACGTCCTGACTTTC.

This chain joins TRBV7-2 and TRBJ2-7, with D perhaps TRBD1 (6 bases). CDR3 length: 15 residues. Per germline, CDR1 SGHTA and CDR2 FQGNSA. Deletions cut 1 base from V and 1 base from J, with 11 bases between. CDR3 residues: CASSLEQGMSYEQYV. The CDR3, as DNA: TGTGCCAGCAGCTTAGAACAGGGAATGTCCTACGAGCAGTACGTC.

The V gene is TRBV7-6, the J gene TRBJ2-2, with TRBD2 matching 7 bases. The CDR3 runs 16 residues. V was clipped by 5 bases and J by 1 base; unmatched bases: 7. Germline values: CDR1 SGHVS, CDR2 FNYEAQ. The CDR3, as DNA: TGTGCCAGCAGCCTCCCTCCGGGGGGGAACACCGGGGAGCTGTTTTTT. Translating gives CASSLPPGGNTGELFF.

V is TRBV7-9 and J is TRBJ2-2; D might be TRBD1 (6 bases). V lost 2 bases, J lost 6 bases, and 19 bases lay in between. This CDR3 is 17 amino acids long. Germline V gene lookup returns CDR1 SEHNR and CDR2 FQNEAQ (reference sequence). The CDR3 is CASSLPLGTLKAGELFF. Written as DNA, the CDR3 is TGTGCCAGCAGCTTACCCCTCGGGACATTGAAGGCCGGGGAGCTGTTTTTT. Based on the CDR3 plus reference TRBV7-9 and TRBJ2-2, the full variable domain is DTGVSQNPRHKITKRGQNVTFRCDPISEHNRLYWYRQTLGQGPEFLTYFQNEAQLEKSRLLSDRFSAERPKGSFSTLEIQRTEQGDSAMYLCASSLPLGTLKAGELFFGEGSRLTVL.

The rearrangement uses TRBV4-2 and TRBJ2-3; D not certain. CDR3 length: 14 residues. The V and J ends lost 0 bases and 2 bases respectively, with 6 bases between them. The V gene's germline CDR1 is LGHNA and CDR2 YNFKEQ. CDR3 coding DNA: TGTGCCAGCAGCCAAGAAATTGACACAGATACGCAGTATTTT. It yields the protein CASSQEIDTDTQYF.

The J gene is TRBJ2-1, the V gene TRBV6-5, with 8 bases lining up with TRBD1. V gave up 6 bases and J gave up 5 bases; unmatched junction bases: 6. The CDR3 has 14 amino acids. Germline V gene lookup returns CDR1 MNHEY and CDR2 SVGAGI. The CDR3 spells CASSLGTGNNEQFF. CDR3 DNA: TGTGCCAGCAGCCTTGGGACAGGTAACAATGAGCAGTTCTTC.

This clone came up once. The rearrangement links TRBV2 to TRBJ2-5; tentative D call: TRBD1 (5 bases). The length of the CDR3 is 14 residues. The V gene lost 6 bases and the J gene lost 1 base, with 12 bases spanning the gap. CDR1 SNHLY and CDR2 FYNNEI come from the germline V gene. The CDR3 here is CASRPSRAQETQYF. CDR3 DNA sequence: TGTGCCAGCAGACCTTCCAGGGCCCAAGAGACCCAGTACTTC.

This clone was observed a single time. The CDR3 sequence is CASSLLVQGSGNQPQHF. The CDR3 nucleotides are TGTGCCAGCAGTTTATTAGTCCAGGGCTCAGGCAATCAGCCCCAGCATTTT. This chain connects TRBV28 to TRBJ1-5, with D possibly matching TRBD1 (5 bases). Germline V gene data show CDR1 as MDHEN and CDR2 as SYDVKM. Trimming removed 1 base at V and 2 bases at J, with 15 bases between. This CDR3 comprises 17 residues. Full variable domain (remainder filled in from reference TRBV28 and TRBJ1-5): DVKVTQSSRYLVKRTGEKVFLECVQDMDHENMFWYRQDPGLGLRLIYFSYDVKMKEKGDIPEGYSVSREKKERFSLILESASTNQTSMYLCASSLLVQGSGNQPQHFGDGTRLSIL.

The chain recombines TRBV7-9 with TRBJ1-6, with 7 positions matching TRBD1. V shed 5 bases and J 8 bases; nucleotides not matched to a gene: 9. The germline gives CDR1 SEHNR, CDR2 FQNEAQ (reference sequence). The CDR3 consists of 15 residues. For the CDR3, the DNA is TGTGCCAGCAGCCTTACCGACAGGGAGGATTCACCCCTCCACTTT. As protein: CASSLTDREDSPLHF. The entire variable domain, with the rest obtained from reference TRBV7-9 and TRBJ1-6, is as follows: DTGVSQNPRHKITKRGQNVTFRCDPISEHNRLYWYRQTLGQGPEFLTYFQNEAQLEKSRLLSDRFSAERPKGSFSTLEIQRTEQGDSAMYLCASSLTDREDSPLHFGNGTRLTVT.

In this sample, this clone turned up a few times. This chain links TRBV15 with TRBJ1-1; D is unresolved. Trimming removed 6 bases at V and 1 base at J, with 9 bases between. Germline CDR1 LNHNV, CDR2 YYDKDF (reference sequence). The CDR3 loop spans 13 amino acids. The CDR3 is CATSPGANTEAFF. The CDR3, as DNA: TGTGCCACCAGTCCCGGAGCGAACACTGAAGCTTTCTTT.

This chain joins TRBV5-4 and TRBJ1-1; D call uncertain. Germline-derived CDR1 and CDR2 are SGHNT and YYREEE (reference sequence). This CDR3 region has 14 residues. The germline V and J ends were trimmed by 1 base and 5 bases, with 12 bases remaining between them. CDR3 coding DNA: TGTGCCAGCAGCTTGTGGGGAATGGGGACTGAAGCTTTCTTT. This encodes CASSLWGMGTEAFF. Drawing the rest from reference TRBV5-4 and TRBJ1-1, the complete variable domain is ETGVTQSPTHLIKTRGQQVTLRCSSQSGHNTVSWYQQALGQGPQFIFQYYREEENGRGNFPPRFSGLQFPNYSSELNVNALELDDSALYLCASSLWGMGTEAFFGQGTRLTVV.

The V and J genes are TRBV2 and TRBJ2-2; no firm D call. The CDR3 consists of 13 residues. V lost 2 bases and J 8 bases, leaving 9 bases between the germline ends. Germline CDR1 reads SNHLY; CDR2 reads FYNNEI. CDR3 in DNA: TGTGCCAGCAGTGAATTTATTAGAGGGGAGCTGTTTTTT. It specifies CASSEFIRGELFF.

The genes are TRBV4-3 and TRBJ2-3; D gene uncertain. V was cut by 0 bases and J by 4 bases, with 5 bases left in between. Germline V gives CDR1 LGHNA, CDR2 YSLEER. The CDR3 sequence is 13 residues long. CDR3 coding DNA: TGCGCCAGCAGCCAAGAAAGGCCAGATACGCAGTATTTT. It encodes CASSQERPDTQYF.

The CDR3 coding sequence is TGCAGCGTGGGACAGAATTTAGAGGGAGAGACCCAGTACTTC. Translating it yields CSVGQNLEGETQYF. The chain has TRBV29-1 and TRBJ2-5; 7 nucleotides match TRBD1. V lost 6 bases and J lost 4; bases outside the gene matches: 11. The CDR3 runs to 14 residues. Per the germline V gene, CDR1 is SQVTM and CDR2 is ANQGSEA.

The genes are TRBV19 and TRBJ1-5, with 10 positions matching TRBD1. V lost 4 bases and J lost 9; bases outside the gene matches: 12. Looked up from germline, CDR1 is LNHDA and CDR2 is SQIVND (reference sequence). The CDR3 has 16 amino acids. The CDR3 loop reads CASSNTGTGAERPQHF. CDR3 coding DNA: TGTGCCAGTAGTAATACCGGGACAGGGGCAGAACGGCCCCAGCATTTT.

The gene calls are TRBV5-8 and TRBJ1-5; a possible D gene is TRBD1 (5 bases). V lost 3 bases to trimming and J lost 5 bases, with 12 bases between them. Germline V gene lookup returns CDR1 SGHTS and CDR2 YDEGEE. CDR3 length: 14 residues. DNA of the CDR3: TGTGCCAGCAGCTCAGGCTGGGGCGATCAGCCCCAGCATTTT. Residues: CASSSGWGDQPQHF.

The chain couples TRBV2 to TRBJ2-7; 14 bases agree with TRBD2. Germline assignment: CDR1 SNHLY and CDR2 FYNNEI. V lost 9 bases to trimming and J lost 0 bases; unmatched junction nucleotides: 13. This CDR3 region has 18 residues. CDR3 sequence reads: CASLRTSGRPSNSYEQYF. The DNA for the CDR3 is TGTGCCAGTCTTCGGACTAGCGGGAGGCCTTCCAACTCCTACGAGCAGTACTTC.

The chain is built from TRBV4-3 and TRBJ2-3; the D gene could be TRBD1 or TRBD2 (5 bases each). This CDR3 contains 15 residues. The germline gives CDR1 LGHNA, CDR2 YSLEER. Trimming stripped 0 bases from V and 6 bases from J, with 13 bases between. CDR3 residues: CASSQENRRGDTQYF. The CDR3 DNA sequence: TGCGCCAGCAGCCAAGAGAACAGGCGAGGGGATACGCAGTATTTT.

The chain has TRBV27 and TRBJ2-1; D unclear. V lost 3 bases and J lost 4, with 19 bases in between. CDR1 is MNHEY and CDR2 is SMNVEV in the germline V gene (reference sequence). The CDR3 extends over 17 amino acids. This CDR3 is CASSFSGVAINYNEQFF. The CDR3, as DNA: TGTGCCAGCAGTTTTTCCGGTGTAGCCATCAATTACAATGAGCAGTTCTTC.

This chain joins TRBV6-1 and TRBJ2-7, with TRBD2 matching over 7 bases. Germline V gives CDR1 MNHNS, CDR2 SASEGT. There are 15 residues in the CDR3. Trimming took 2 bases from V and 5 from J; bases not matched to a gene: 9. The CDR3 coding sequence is TGTGCCAGCAGTGAAATGCGCGGGAGAGGAGACGAGCAGTACTTC. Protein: CASSEMRGRGDEQYF.

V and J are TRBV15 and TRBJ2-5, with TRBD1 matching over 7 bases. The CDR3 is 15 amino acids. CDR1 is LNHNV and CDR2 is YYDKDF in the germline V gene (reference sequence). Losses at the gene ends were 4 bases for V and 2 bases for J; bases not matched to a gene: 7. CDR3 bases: TGTGCCACCAGCACCACGGGACAGATACAAGAGACCCAGTACTTC. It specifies CATSTTGQIQETQYF. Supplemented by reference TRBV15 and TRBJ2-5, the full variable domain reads DAMVIQNPRYQVTQFGKPVTLSCSQTLNHNVMYWYQQKSSQAPKLLFHYYDKDFNNEADTPDNFQSRRPNTSFCFLDIRSPGLGDTAMYLCATSTTGQIQETQYFGPGTRLLVL.

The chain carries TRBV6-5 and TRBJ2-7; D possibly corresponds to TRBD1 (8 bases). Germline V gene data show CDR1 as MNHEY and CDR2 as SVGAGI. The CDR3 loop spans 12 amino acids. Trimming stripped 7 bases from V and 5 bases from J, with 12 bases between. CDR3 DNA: TGTGCCAGCAACAGGGGGGGGCACGAGCAGTACTTC. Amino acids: CASNRGGHEQYF.

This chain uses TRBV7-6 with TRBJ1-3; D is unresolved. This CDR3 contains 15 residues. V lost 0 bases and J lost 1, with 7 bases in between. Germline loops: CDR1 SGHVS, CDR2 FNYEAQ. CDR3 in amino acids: CASSLAAGSGNTIYF. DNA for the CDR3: TGTGCCAGCAGCTTAGCCGCGGGGTCTGGAAACACCATATATTTT.

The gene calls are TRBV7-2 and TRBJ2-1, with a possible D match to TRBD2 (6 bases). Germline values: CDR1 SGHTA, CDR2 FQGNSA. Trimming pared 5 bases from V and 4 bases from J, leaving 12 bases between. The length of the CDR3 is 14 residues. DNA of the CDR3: TGTGCCAGCAGCCTCAGCGGGTATTACAATGAGCAGTTCTTC. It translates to CASSLSGYYNEQFF.

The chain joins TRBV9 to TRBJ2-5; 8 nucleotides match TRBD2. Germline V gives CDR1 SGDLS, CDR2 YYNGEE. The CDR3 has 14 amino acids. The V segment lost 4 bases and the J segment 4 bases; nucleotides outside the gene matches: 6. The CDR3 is CASSPGTSPETQYF. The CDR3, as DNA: TGTGCCAGCAGCCCCGGGACTAGTCCAGAGACCCAGTACTTC. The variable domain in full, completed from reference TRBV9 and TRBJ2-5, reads DSGVTQTPKHLITATGQRVTLRCSPRSGDLSVYWYQQSLDQGLQFLIQYYNGEERAKGNILERFSAQQFPDLHSELNLSSLELGDSALYFCASSPGTSPETQYFGPGTRLLVL.

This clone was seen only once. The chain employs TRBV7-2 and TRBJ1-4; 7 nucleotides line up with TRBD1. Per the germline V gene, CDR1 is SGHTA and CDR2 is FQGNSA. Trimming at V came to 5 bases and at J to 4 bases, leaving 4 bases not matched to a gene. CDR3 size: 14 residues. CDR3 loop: CASSPQGRNEKLFF. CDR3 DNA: TGTGCCAGCAGCCCACAGGGGCGTAATGAAAAACTGTTTTTT. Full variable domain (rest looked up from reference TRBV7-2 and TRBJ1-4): GAGVSQSPSNKVTEKGKDVELRCDPISGHTALYWYRQSLGQGLEFLIYFQGNSAPDKSGLPSDRFSAERTGGSVSTLTIQRTQQEDSAVYLCASSPQGRNEKLFFGSGTQLSVL.

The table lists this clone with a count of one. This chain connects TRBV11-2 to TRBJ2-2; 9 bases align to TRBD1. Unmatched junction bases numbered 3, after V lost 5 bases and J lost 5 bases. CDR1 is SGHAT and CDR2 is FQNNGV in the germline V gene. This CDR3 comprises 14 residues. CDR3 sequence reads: CASSRDRETGELFF. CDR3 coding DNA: TGTGCCAGCAGCCGGGACAGGGAAACCGGGGAGCTGTTTTTT.

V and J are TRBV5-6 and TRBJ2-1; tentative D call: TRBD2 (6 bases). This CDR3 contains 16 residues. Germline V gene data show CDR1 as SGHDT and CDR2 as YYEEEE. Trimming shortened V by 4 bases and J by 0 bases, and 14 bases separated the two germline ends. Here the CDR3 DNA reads TGTGCCAGCAGCACCCCGGGACTTAGCTCCTACAATGAGCAGTTCTTC. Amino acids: CASSTPGLSSYNEQFF. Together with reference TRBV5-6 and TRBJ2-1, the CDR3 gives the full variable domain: DAGVTQSPTHLIKTRGQQVTLRCSPKSGHDTVSWYQQALGQGPQFIFQYYEEEERQRGNFPDRFSGHQFPNYSSELNVNALLLGDSALYLCASSTPGLSSYNEQFFGPGTRLTVL.

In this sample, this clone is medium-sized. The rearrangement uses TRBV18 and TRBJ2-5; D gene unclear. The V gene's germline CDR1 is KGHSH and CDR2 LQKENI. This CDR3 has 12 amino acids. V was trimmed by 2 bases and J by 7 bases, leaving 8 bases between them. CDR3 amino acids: CASSPTTGTQYF. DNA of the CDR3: TGTGCCAGCTCACCAACGACGGGGACCCAGTACTTC.

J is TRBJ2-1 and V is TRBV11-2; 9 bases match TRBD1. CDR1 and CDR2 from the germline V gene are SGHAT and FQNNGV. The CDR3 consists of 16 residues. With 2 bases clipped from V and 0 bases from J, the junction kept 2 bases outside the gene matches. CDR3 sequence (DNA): TGTGCCAGCAGCTTATGGACAGGGGACTCCTACAATGAGCAGTTCTTC. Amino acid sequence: CASSLWTGDSYNEQFF.